This TCR beta chain emerged from a study of blood T cells in healthy people across ages. Study as a whole: The capture of about one barcoded beta molecule per two T cells was achieved by template switching. Overall study results and limits: Whereas aged donors had fewer naive CD4+ cells, long-lived donors had more of them and higher diversity.

Using a J-beta primer mix together with a sample-barcoded 5' primer, a second PCR was run for roughly 6 to 12 cycles. Each cDNA was tagged by a template-switch adaptor containing 12 random nucleotides. Each CDR3 protein is one row after TCRdb ran MiXCR on the 5' RACE reads. Of approximately 1.5 million distinct CDR3 sequences detected, 30% to 40% appear once; the ten largest clones hold roughly 12%. On this clonotype: Its antigen is undetermined.

Germline V CDR1 and CDR2: SQVTM, ANQGSEA. The ends were cut back, 8 bases at V and 0 bases at J, with 19 bases in the middle. The CDR3 is 15 residues long. What was sequenced was blood. The rearrangement uses TRBV29-1 and TRBJ1-1; a weak D match, TRBD1 (5 bases). The sequence derives from a woman younger than 45 in good health. As DNA, the CDR3 is TGCAGCATCGAAGGGACTGTGGCTCTGAACACTGAAGCTTTCTTT. It specifies CSIEGTVALNTEAFF.